These 4 T cell receptor beta chains share one sample of origin, sequenced in a study of T cell changes during pregnancy in multiple sclerosis. Measured with immunoSEQ multiplex PCR; TCRdb has only the in-frame clones, and not every one. Of around 80,000 clones in the sample, approximately 95% were seen once. Sequenced material: peripheral blood, taken in the second trimester of pregnancy. The receptors here all came from a female donor in good health, enrolled as a control in a pregnancy study.

This chain links TRBV5-1 with TRBJ1-5; no definite D call. Per germline, CDR1 SGHRS and CDR2 YFSETQ. This CDR3 has 13 amino acids. V was pared by 1 base and J by 4 bases, with 6 bases between. For the CDR3, the DNA is TGCGCCAGCAGCTTGAACGGGAATCAGCCCCAGCATTTT. Its protein product is CASSLNGNQPQHF.

The chain joins TRBV2 to TRBJ1-5, with D perhaps matching TRBD1 (5 bases). CDR3 size: 15 residues. Germline V gene lookup returns CDR1 SNHLY and CDR2 FYNNEI. The V and J ends lost 7 bases and 7 bases respectively, with 20 bases between them. CDR3 loop: CASTPRVGGGQPQHF. CDR3 coding DNA: TGTGCCAGCACCCCCCGGGTTGGGGGAGGGCAGCCCCAGCATTTT.

The chain carries TRBV9 and TRBJ2-3, with TRBD2 as a possible D gene (5 bases). V was cut by 7 bases and J by 2 bases, with 14 bases left in between. This CDR3 is 14 amino acids long. Germline assignment: CDR1 SGDLS and CDR2 YYNGEE. This CDR3 is CASRARTSTDTQYF. Here the CDR3 DNA reads TGTGCCAGCCGGGCGAGGACTTCCACAGATACGCAGTATTTT.

This clone was seen a few times. CDR3 protein: CASSNTGIYGYTF. The CDR3 coding sequence is TGTGCCAGCAGTAACACAGGGATCTATGGCTACACCTTC. The gene calls are TRBV6-1 and TRBJ1-2; tentative D call: TRBD1 (6 bases). Germline CDR1 and CDR2: MNHNS and SASEGT. The CDR3 sequence is 13 residues long. V was shortened by 5 bases and J by 4 bases, with 11 bases between the two germline ends.